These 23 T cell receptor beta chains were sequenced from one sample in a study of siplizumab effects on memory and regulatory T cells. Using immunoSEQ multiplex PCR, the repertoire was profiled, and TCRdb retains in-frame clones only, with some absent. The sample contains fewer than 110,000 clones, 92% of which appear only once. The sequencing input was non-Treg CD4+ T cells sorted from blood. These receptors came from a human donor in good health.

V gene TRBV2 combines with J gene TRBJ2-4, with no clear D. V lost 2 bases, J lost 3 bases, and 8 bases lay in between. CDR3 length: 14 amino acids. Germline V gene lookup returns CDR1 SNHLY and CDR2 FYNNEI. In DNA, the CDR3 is TGTGCCAGCAGTGAACAGCGTAACAAAAACATTCAGTACTTC. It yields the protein CASSEQRNKNIQYF.

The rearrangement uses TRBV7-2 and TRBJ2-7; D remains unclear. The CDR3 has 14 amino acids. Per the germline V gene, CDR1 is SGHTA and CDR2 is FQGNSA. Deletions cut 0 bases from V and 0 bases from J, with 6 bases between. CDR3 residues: CASSLAPLSYEQYF. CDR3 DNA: TGTGCCAGCAGCTTAGCGCCCCTCTCCTACGAGCAGTACTTC. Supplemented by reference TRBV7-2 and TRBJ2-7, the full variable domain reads GAGVSQSPSNKVTEKGKDVELRCDPISGHTALYWYRQSLGQGLEFLIYFQGNSAPDKSGLPSDRFSAERTGGSVSTLTIQRTQQEDSAVYLCASSLAPLSYEQYFGPGTRLTVT.

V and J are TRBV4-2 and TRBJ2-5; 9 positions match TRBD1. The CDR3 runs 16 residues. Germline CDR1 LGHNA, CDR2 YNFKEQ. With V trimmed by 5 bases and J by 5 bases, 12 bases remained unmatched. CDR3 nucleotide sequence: TGTGCCAGCAGCGAGAGAACAGGGGGCCGGGCGGAGACCCAGTACTTC. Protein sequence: CASSERTGGRAETQYF.

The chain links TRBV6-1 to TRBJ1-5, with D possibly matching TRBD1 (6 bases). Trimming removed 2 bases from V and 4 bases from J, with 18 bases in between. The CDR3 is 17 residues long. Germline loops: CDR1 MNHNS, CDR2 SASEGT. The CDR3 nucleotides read TGTGCCAGCAGTGAAAGGTCAGGGGTCCGGGGAAATCAGCCCCAGCATTTT. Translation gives CASSERSGVRGNQPQHF.

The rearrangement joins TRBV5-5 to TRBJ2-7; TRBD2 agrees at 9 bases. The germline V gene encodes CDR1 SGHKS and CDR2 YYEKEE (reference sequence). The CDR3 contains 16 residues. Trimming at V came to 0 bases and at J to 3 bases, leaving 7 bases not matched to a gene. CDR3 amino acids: CASSLAPPTSGYEQYF. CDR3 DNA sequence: TGTGCCAGCAGCTTGGCCCCGCCGACTAGCGGCTACGAGCAGTACTTC.

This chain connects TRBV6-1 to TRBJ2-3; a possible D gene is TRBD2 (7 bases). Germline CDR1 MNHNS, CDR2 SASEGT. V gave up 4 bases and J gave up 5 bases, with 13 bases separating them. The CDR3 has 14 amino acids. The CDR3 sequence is CASSGTRGGDTQYF. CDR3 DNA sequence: TGTGCCAGCAGTGGGACTAGGGGGGGAGATACGCAGTATTTT.

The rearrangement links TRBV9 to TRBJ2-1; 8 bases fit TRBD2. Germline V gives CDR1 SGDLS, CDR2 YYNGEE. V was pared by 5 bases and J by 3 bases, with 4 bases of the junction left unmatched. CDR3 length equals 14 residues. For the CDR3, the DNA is TGTGCCAGCAGTCGTAGCGGGATCTACAATGAGCAGTTCTTC. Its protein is CASSRSGIYNEQFF.

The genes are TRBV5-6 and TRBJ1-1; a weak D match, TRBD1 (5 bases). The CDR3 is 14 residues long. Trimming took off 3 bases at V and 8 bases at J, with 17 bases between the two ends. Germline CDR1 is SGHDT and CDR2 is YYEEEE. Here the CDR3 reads CASSWGRVRGEAFF. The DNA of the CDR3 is TGTGCCAGCAGCTGGGGACGGGTTCGGGGAGAAGCTTTCTTT. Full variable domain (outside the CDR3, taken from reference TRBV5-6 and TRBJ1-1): DAGVTQSPTHLIKTRGQQVTLRCSPKSGHDTVSWYQQALGQGPQFIFQYYEEEERQRGNFPDRFSGHQFPNYSSELNVNALLLGDSALYLCASSWGRVRGEAFFGQGTRLTVV.

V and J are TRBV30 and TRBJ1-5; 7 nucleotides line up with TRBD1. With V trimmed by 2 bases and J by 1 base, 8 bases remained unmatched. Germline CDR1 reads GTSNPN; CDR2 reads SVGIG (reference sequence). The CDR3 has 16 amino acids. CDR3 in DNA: TGTGCCTGGAGTCCCGAAGGGGGCTTGAGCAATCAGCCCCAGCATTTT. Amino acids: CAWSPEGGLSNQPQHF.

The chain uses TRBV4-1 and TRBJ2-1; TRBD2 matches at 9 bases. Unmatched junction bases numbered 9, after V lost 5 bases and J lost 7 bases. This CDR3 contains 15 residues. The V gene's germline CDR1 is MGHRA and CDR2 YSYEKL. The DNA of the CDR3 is TGCGCCAGCAGCTACCCGTTAGCGGGAGTGAATGAGCAGTTCTTC. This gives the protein CASSYPLAGVNEQFF.

The CDR3 DNA follows: TGCGCCAGCAGCCAAGATAGGGGCAGAAGCTCCTATAATTCACCCCTCCACTTT. Translating it yields CASSQDRGRSSYNSPLHF. The chain combines TRBV4-1 with TRBJ1-6; tentatively, D is TRBD1 (5 bases). V lost 0 bases to trimming and J lost 0 bases, with 12 bases between them. From germline, CDR1 is MGHRA and CDR2 YSYEKL. The CDR3 is 18 amino acids.

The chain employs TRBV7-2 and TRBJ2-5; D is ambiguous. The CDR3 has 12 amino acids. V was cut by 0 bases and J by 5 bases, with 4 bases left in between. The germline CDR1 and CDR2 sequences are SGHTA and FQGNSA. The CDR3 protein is CASSLARETQYF. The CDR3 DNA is TGTGCCAGCAGCTTAGCGCGCGAGACCCAGTACTTC.

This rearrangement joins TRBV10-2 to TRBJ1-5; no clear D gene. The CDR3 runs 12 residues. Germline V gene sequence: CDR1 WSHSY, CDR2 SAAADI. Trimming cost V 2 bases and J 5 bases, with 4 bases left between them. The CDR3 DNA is TGCGCCAGCAGTGAGCTGGATCAGCCCCAGCATTTT. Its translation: CASSELDQPQHF.

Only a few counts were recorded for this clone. CDR3 nucleotide sequence: TGTGCCAGCAGACAGAATAGCAATCAGCCCCAGCATTTT. Translated: CASRQNSNQPQHF. The genes are TRBV6-1 and TRBJ1-5, with D hard to call. The V gene lost 6 bases and the J gene lost 0 bases, with 6 bases spanning the gap. The germline gives CDR1 MNHNS, CDR2 SASEGT. The CDR3 runs 13 residues.

The CDR3 nucleotides read TGTGCCAGTAGTCCGTCCCCAAATCAGCCCCAGCATTTT. Residues: CASSPSPNQPQHF. The chain joins TRBV19 to TRBJ1-5; D remains unclear. V was trimmed by 5 bases and J by 4 bases, leaving 9 bases between them. The CDR3 sequence is 13 residues long. Germline V CDR1 and CDR2: LNHDA, SQIVND (reference sequence).

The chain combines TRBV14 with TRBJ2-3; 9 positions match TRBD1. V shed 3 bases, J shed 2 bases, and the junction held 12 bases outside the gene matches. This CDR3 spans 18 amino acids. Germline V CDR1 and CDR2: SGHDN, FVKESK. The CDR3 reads CASSQTKGQQGATDTQYF. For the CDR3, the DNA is TGTGCCAGCAGCCAGACGAAGGGTCAACAGGGGGCCACAGATACGCAGTATTTT.

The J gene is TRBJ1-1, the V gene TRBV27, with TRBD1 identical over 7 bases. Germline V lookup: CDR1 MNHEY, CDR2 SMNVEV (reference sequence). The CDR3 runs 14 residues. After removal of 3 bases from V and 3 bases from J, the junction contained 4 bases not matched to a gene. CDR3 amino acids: CASSFRQGDTEAFF. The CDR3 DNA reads TGTGCCAGCAGTTTCCGACAGGGAGACACTGAAGCTTTCTTT.

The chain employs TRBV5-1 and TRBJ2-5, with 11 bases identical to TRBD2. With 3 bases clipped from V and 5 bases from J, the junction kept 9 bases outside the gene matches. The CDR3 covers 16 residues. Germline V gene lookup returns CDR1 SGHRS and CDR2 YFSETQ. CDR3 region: CASSSGLADPRETQYF. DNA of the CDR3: TGCGCCAGCAGCTCGGGACTAGCGGACCCGAGGGAGACCCAGTACTTC. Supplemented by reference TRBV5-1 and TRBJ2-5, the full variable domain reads KAGVTQTPRYLIKTRGQQVTLSCSPISGHRSVSWYQQTPGQGLQFLFEYFSETQRNKGNFPGRFSGRQFSNSRSEMNVSTLELGDSALYLCASSSGLADPRETQYFGPGTRLLVL.

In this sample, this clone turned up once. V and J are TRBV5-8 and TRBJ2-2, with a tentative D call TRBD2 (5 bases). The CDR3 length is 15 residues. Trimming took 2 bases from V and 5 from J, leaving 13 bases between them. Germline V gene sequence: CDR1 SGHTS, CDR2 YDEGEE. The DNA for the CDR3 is TGTGCCAGCAGCTTTATTGCGGGTGGGACCGGGGAGCTGTTTTTT. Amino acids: CASSFIAGGTGELFF.

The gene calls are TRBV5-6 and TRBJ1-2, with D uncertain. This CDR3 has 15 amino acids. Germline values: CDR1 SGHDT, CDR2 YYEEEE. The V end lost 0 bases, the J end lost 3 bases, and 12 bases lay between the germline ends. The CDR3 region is CASSLVPGFYYGYTF. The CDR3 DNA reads TGTGCCAGCAGCTTGGTACCTGGGTTTTACTATGGCTACACCTTC. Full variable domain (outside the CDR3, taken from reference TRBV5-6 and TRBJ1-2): DAGVTQSPTHLIKTRGQQVTLRCSPKSGHDTVSWYQQALGQGPQFIFQYYEEEERQRGNFPDRFSGHQFPNYSSELNVNALLLGDSALYLCASSLVPGFYYGYTFGSGTRLTVV.

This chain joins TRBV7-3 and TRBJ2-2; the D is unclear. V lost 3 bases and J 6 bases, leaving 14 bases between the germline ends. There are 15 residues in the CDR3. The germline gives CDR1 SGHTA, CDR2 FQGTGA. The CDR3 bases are TGTGCCAGCAGCTTCCAAGCTAGTCATTCCGGGGAGCTGTTTTTT. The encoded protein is CASSFQASHSGELFF.

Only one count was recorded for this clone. The CDR3, as DNA: TGTGCCAGCAGCCCCAGCGGGACTGGAAACACCATATATTTT. Residues: CASSPSGTGNTIYF. This sequence joins TRBV7-6 and TRBJ1-3; no firm D call. The germline V gene encodes CDR1 SGHVS and CDR2 FNYEAQ. The length of the CDR3 is 14 residues. The V end was cut by 5 bases, the J end by 2 bases, with 10 bases between.

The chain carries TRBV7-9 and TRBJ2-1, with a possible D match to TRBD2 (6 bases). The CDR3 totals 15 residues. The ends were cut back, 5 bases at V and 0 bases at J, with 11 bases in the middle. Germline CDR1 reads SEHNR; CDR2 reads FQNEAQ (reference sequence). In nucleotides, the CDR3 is TGTGCCAGCAGCCCCAAGGAGGGCTCCTACAATGAGCAGTTCTTC. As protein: CASSPKEGSYNEQFF. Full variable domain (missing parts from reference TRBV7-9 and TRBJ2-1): DTGVSQNPRHKITKRGQNVTFRCDPISEHNRLYWYRQTLGQGPEFLTYFQNEAQLEKSRLLSDRFSAERPKGSFSTLEIQRTEQGDSAMYLCASSPKEGSYNEQFFGPGTRLTVL.